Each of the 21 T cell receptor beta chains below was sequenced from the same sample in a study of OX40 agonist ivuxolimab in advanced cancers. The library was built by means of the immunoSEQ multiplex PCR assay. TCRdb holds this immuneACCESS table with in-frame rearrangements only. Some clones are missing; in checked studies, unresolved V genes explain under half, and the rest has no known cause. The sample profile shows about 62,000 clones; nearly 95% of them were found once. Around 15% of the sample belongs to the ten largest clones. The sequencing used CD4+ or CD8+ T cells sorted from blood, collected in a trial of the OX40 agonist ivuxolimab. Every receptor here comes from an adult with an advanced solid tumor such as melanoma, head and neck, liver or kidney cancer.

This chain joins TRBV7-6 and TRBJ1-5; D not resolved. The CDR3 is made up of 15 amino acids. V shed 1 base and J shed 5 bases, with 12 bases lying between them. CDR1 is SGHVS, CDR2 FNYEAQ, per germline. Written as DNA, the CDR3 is TGTGCCAGCAGCTTAGATCCTTCAGGAGATCAGCCCCAGCATTTT. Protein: CASSLDPSGDQPQHF.

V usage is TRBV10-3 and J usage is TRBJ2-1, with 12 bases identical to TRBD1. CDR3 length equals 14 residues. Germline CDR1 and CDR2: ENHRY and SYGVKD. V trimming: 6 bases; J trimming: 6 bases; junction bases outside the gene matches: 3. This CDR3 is CAIRGTGGFNEQFF. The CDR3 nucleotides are TGTGCCATCAGGGGGACAGGGGGCTTCAATGAGCAGTTCTTC.

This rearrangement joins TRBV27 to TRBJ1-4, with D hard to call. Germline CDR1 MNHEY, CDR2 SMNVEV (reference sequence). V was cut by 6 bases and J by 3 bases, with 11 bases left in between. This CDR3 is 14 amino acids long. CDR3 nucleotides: TGTGCCAGCAGCGGGTCCGGAGCTAATGAAAAACTGTTTTTT. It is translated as CASSGSGANEKLFF.

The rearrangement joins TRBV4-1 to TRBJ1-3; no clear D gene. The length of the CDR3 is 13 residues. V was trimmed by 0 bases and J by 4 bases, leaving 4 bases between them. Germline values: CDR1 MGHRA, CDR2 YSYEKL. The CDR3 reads CASSQDPGNTIYF. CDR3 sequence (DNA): TGCGCCAGCAGCCAAGATCCCGGAAACACCATATATTTT.

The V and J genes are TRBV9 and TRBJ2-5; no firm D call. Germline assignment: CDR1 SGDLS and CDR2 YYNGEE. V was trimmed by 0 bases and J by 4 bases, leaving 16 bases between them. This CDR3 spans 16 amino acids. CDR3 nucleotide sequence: TGTGCCAGCAGCGTAGCTGGTGGCGGAGCCACAGAGACCCAGTACTTC. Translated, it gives CASSVAGGGATETQYF.

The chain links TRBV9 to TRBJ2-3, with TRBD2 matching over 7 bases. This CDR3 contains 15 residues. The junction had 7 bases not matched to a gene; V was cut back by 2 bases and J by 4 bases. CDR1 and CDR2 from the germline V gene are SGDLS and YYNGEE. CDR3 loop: CASSVGGSPPDTQYF. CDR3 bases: TGTGCCAGCAGCGTGGGGGGGTCCCCCCCAGATACGCAGTATTTT.

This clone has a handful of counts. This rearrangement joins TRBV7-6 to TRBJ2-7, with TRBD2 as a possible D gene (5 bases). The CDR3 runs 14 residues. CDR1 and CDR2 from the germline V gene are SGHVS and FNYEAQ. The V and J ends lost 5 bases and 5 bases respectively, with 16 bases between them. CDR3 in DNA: TGTGCCAGCAGCCCCGGGGTGGGGTTCCACGAGCAGTACTTC. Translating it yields CASSPGVGFHEQYF.

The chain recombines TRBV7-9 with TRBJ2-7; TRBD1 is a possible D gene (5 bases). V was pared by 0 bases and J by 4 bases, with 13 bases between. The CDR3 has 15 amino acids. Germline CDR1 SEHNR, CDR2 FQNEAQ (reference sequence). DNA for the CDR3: TGTGCCAGCAGCTTAGCCCACGACAGAGTTTACGAGCAGTACTTC. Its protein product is CASSLAHDRVYEQYF.

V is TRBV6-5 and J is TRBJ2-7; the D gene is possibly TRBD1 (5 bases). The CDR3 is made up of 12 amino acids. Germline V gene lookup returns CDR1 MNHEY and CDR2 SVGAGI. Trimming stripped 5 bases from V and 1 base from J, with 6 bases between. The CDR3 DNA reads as TGTGCCAGCAGTGACAGTTCCTACGAGCAGTACTTC. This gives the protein CASSDSSYEQYF.

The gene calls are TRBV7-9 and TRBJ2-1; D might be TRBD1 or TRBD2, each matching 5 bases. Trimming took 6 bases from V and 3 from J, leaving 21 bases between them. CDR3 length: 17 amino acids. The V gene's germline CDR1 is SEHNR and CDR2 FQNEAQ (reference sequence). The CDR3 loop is CASRGDFGFLIYNEQFF. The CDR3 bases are TGTGCCAGCAGGGGGGATTTCGGATTTTTGATCTACAATGAGCAGTTCTTC.

The CDR3 coding sequence is TGTGCCAGCAGCCAGGACAGGGGGATGGATACGCAGTATTTT. Amino acid sequence: CASSQDRGMDTQYF. The gene calls are TRBV7-6 and TRBJ2-3; 10 bases are shared with TRBD1. From germline, CDR1 is SGHVS and CDR2 FNYEAQ. V shed 5 bases and J 6 bases; nucleotides not matched to a gene: 5. CDR3 length: 14 amino acids. Full variable domain (outside the CDR3, taken from reference TRBV7-6 and TRBJ2-3): GAGVSQSPRYKVTKRGQDVALRCDPISGHVSLYWYRQALGQGPEFLTYFNYEAQQDKSGLPNDRFSAERPEGSISTLTIQRTEQRDSAMYRCASSQDRGMDTQYFGPGTRLTVL.

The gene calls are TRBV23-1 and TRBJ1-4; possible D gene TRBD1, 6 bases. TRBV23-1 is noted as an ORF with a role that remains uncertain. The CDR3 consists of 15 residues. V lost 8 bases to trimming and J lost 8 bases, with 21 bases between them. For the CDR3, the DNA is TGCGCCAGCCGGCAATATATGGGGGGCTTAGAAAAACTGTTTTTT. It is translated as CASRQYMGGLEKLFF.

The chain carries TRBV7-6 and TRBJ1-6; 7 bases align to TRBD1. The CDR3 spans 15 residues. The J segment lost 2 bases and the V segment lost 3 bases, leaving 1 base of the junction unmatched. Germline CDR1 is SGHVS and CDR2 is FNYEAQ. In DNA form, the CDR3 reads TGTGCCAGCAGCTTTGGGACAGCCTATAATTCACCCCTCCACTTT. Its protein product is CASSFGTAYNSPLHF.

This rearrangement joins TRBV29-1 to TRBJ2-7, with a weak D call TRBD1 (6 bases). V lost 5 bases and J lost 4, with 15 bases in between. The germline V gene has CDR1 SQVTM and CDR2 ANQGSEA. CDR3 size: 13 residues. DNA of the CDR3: TGCAGCGTTCTCATGGGGGCCCGTTACGAGCAGTACTTC. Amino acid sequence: CSVLMGARYEQYF.

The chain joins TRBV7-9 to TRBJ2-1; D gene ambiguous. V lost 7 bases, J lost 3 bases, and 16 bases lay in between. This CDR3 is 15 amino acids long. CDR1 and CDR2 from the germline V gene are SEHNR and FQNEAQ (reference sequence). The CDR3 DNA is TGTGCCAGCATCGAGAACTCCCCCTTCTACAATGAGCAGTTCTTC. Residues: CASIENSPFYNEQFF.

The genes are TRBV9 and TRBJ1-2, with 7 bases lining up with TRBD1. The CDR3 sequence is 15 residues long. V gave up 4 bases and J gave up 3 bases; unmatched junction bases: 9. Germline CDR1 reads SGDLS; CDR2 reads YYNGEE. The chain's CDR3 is CASSTWTGGDYGYTF. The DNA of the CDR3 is TGTGCCAGCAGCACCTGGACAGGCGGTGACTATGGCTACACCTTC.

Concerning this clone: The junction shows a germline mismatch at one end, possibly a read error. The CDR3 DNA sequence: TGCGCCAGCAGCCAAGAGGGGCAGTCCTCCGACGAGCAGTACTTC. It translates to CASSQEGQSSDEQYF. The rearrangement uses TRBV4-1 and TRBJ2-7; the D gene is possibly TRBD1 (5 bases). The CDR3 consists of 15 residues. Germline CDR1 is MGHRA and CDR2 is YSYEKL.

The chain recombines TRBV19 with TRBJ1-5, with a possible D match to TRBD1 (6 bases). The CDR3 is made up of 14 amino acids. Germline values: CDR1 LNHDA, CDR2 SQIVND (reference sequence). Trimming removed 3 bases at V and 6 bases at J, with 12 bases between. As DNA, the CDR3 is TGTGCCAGTAGTATCTGGGGGGCGGTTCAGCCCCAGCATTTT. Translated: CASSIWGAVQPQHF. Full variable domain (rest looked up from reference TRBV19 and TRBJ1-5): DGGITQSPKYLFRKEGQNVTLSCEQNLNHDAMYWYRQDPGQGLRLIYYSQIVNDFQKGDIAEGYSVSREKKESFPLTVTSAQKNPTAFYLCASSIWGAVQPQHFGDGTRLSIL.

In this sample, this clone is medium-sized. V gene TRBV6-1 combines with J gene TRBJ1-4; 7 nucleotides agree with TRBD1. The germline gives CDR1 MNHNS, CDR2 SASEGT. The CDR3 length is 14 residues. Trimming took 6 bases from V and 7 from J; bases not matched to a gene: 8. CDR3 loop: CASSPGQPPEKLFF. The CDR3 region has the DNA TGTGCCAGCAGCCCGGGACAGCCTCCTGAAAAACTGTTTTTT.

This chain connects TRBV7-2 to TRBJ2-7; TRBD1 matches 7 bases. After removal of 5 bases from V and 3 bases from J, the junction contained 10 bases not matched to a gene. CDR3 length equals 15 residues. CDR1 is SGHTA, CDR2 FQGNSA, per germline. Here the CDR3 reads CASSPSLGQYYEQYF. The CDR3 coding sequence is TGTGCCAGCAGCCCAAGCCTGGGACAGTACTACGAGCAGTACTTC.

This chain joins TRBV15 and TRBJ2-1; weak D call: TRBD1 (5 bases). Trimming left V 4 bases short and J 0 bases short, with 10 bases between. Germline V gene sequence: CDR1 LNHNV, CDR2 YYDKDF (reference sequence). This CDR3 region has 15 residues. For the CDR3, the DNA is TGTGCCACCAGCACAGACAGTAACTCCTACAATGAGCAGTTCTTC. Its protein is CATSTDSNSYNEQFF.